This TCR beta chain was obtained from a study of post-analysis software for immune sequencing data. General observations from the study: Significantly decreased normalized Chao1 diversity was recorded for multiple sclerosis patients relative to controls. A handful of TRBV segments, including TRBV5-6, TRBV5-1 and TRBV20-1, were more frequent in patients than controls.

This clonotype was observed once. Its antigen remains unknown. With 5 bases removed from V and 6 bases from J, the gap between germline ends came to 20 bases. The CDR3 is made up of 16 amino acids. Germline V gene data show CDR1 as MNHNY and CDR2 as SVGAGI (reference sequence). TCR beta cDNA libraries included unique molecular identifiers. TCRdb reprocessed the PCR reads with MiXCR, giving one entry per CDR3 protein. The profile shows around 700,000 distinct CDR3 sequences, approximately 60% of them singletons. This receptor was identified in a girl aged 2-10 years with multiple sclerosis. The genes are TRBV6-6 and TRBJ2-1; TRBD2 might be the D (7 bases). The sequencing sample was made of blood. The DNA for the CDR3 is TGTGCCAGCAGTAGGGGTAACAGGGAGGGGTTCAATGAGCAGTTCTTC. Its protein product is CASSRGNREGFNEQFF.